The source of this T cell receptor (beta chain) is a study of T cells in Graves' hyperthyroidism and ophthalmopathy. CDR3 length: 14 residues. The germline V gene has CDR1 LGHDT and CDR2 YNNKEL (reference sequence). Deletions cut 6 bases from V and 4 bases from J, with 14 bases between. If no ophthalmopathy progression occurred within 18 months, Graves' hyperthyroidism was stable. RNA transcripts were the template for amplifying TCR beta CDR3 regions. The TCR CDR3 was amplified in a first-round RT-PCR using the HTBI primer set. TCRdb ran MiXCR on the multiplex PCR reads and lists one entry per CDR3 protein. Of 300,000 to 450,000 distinct CDR3 sequences in the sample, 20% to 25% are singletons; the top ten hold over 70%. On this clonotype: A much larger clone is a single base away; this may be a read error.

Sequenced material: blood. The sequence derives from a middle-aged man with Graves' hyperthyroidism. The V call is TRBV3-1, the J call TRBJ2-3; D is uncertain. CDR3 sequence reads: CASSSKGRADTQYF. For the CDR3, the DNA is TGTGCCAGCAGTTCCAAGGGTCGCGCAGATACGCAGTATTTT.